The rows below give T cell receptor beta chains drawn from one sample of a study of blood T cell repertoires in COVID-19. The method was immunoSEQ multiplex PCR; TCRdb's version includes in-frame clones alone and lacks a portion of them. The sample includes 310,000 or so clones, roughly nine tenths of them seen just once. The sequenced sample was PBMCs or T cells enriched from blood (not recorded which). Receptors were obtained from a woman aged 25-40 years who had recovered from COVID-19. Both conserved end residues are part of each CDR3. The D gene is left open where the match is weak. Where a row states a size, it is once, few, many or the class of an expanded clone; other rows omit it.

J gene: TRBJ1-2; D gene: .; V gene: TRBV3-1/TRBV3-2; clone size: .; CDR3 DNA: TGTGCCAGCAGCCAAGAGGCAGCGTGGGATGGCTACACCTTC; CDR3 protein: CASSQEAAWDGYTF
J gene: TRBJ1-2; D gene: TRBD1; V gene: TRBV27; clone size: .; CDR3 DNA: TGTGCCAGCAGCCAAACATCCCTGACAGGGGGTGCGCTCTTC; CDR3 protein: CASSQTSLTGGALF
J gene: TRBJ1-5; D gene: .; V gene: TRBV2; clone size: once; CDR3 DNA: TGTGCCAGCAGTGGGTCATTTTTGGGAGCCCAGCATTTT; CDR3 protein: CASSGSFLGAQHF
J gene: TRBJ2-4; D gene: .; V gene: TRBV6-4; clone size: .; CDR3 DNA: TGTGCCAGCCTGCCAGGAGGCCGAAAAGATCAACTAGCCAAAAACATTCAGTACTTC; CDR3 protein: CASLPGGRKDQLAKNIQYF
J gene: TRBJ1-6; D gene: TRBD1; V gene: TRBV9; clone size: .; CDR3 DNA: TGTGCCAGCAGCCTGGGGACAGGAACAGGGCCCCTCCACTTT; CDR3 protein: CASSLGTGTGPLHF
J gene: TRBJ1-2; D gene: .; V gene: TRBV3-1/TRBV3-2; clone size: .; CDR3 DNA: TGTGCCAGCAGCCAAAGGGGGGGCTACACCTTC; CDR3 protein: CASSQRGGYTF
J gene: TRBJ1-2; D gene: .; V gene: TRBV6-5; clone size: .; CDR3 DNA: TGTGCCAGCAGTTTTCAGGGCGGCTATGGCTACACCTTC; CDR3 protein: CASSFQGGYGYTF
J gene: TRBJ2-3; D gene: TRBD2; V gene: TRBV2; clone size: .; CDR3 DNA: TGTGGAACCCGGGGGGTCTACACAGATACGCAGTATTTT; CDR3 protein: CGTRGVYTDTQYF
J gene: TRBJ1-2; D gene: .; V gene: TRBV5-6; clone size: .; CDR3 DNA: TGTGCCAGCAGCTTTGGGGAGGGCTACACCTTC; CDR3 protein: CASSFGEGYTF
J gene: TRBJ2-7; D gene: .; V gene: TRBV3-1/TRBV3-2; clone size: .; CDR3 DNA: TGTGCCAGCAGCCAAACAGGTCGCGAGCAGTACTTC; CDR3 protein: CASSQTGREQYF
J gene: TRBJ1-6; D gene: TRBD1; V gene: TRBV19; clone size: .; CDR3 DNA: TGTGCCAGTTCCCCCCGCCGGGACAGGGAATCACCCCTCCACTTT; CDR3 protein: CASSPRRDRESPLHF
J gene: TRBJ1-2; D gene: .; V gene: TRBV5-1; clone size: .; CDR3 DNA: TGCGCCAGCAGCTTGGACAGGTTCGGCTACACCTTC; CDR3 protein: CASSLDRFGYTF
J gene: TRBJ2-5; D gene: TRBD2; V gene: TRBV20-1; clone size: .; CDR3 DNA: TGCAGTGCTAGTCCGACTAGCGGGGGGCGTCAAGAGACCCAGTACTTC; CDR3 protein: CSASPTSGGRQETQYF
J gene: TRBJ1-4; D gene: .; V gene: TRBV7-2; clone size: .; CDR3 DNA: TGTGCCAGCAGCGTCGACCCTCGGGGTGAAAAACTGTTTTTT; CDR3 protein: CASSVDPRGEKLFF
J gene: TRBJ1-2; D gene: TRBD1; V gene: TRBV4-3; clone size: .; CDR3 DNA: TGCGCCAGCAGCCAAGATGCCGGACAGGGGAGTAGCTATGGCTACACCTTC; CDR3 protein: CASSQDAGQGSSYGYTF
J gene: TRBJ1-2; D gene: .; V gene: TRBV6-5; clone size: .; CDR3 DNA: TGTGCCAGCAGCCCCGACAGTTATGGCTACACCTTC; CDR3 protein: CASSPDSYGYTF
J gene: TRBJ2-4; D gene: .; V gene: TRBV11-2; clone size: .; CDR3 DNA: TGTGCCAGCAGCCCCAGGACTGGAAAAAACATTCAGTACTTC; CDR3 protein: CASSPRTGKNIQYF
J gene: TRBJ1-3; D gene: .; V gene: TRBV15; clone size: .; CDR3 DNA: TGTGCCACCAGCAGGGCAGGGTACTCTGGAAACACCATATATTTT; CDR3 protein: CATSRAGYSGNTIYF
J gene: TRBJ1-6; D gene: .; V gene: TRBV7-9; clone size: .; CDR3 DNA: TGTGCCAGCAGCTCCTCTCGGGTAGGGGGTATATCCTATAATTCACCCCTCCACTTT; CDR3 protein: CASSSSRVGGISYNSPLHF
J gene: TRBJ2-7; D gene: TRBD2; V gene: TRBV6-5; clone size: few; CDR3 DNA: TGTGCCAGCAGCCGACTAGCGGGCACCTACGAGCAGTACTTC; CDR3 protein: CASSRLAGTYEQYF
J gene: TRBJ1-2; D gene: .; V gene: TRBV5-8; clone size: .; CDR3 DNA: TGTGCCAGCAGCTTGGAACTAGGAGCAGGAGGCTATGGCTACACCTTC; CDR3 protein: CASSLELGAGGYGYTF
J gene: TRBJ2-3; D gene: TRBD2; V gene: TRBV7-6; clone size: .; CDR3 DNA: TGTGCCAGCAGCTTAGGGGTAGCGGGGGGCTGGAGCACAGATACGCAGTATTTT; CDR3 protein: CASSLGVAGGWSTDTQYF
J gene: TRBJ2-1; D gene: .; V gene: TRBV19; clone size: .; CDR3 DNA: TGTGCCAGTAGCCTCCAGGGATCCTACAATGAGCAGTTCTTC; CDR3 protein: CASSLQGSYNEQFF
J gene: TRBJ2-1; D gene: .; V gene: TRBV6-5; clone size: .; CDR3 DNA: TGTGCCAGCAGGGGCACTAAGGGCTTCGGGGATGAGCAGTTCTTC; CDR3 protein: CASRGTKGFGDEQFF
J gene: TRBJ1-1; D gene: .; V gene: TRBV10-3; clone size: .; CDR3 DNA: TGTGCCATCACTGAGCCCGGGGGGACTCGGGAGGAAGCTTTCTTT; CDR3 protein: CAITEPGGTREEAFF
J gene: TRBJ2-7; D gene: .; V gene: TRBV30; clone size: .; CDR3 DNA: TGTGCCTGGAGTGTGGGTCTTGGACAGTTAGCCTACGAGCAGTACTTC; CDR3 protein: CAWSVGLGQLAYEQYF
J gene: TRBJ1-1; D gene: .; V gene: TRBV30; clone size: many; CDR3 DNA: TGTGCCTGGAGCCAACAGGGTCCAAGGGAAGCTTTCTTT; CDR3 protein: CAWSQQGPREAFF
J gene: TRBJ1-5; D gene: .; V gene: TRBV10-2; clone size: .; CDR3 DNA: TGCGCCAGCAGTGAGCGTACAGGGTTTCAGCCCCAGCATTTT; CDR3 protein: CASSERTGFQPQHF
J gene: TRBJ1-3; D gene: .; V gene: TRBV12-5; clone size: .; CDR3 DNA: TGTGCTAGTGATAACTCCTCCTCTGGAAACACCATATATTTT; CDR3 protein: CASDNSSSGNTIYF
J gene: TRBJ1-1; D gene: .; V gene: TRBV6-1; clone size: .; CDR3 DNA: TGTGCCAGCAGTGACCCTGGCAGGGTGAACACTGAAGCTTTCTTT; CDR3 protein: CASSDPGRVNTEAFF
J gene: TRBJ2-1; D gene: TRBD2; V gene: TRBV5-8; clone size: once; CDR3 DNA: TGTGCCAGCAGCTCGCGGACTAGCGGGGTGAATGAGCAGTTCTTC; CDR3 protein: CASSSRTSGVNEQFF
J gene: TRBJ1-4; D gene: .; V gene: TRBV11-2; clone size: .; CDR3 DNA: TGTGCCAGCAGCTTACTATCAAATGAAAAACTGTTTTTT; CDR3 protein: CASSLLSNEKLFF
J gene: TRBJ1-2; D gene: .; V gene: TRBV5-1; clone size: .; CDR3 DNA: TGCGCCAGCAGCTTGGCCCCACCAGGAACTGGCTACACCTTC; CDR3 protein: CASSLAPPGTGYTF
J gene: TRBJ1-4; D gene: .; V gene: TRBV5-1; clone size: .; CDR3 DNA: TGCGCCAGCAGCTCAGCCGGCGGGTTACGGGAAAAACTGTTTTTT; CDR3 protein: CASSSAGGLREKLFF
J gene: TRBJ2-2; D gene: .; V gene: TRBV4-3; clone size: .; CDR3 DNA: TGCGCCAGCAGCCAAGCAGGAATCGGGGAGCTGTTTTTT; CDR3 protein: CASSQAGIGELFF
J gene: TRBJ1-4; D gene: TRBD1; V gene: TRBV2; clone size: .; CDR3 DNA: TGTGCCAGCATGCCAGGGGGAAATGAAAAACTGTTTTTT; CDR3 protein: CASMPGGNEKLFF
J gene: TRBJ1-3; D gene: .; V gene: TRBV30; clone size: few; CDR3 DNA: TGTGCCTGCAGGGGCTCTGGAAACACCATATATTTT; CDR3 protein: CACRGSGNTIYF
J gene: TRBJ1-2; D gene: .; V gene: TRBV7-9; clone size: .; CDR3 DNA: TGTGCCAGCAGCACCCTCCCCCTCCGGGGCTACACCTTC; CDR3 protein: CASSTLPLRGYTF
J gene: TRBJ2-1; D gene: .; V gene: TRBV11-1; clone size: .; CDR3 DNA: TGTGCCAGCAGCTTTCGTTTGGGCGATGAGCAGTTCTTC; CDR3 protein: CASSFRLGDEQFF
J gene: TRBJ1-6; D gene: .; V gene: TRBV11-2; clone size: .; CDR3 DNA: TGTGCCAGCAGCTTAGATATGACTCTCCGATCACCCCTCCACTTT; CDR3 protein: CASSLDMTLRSPLHF
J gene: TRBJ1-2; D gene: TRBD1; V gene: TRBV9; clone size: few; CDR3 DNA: TGTGCCAGCAGCCCCGGACAGGGGGCCTATGGCTACACCTTC; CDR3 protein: CASSPGQGAYGYTF
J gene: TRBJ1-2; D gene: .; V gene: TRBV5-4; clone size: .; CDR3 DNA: TGTGCCAGCAGCTTCGCAGGGCAAGGGGACTATGGCTACACCTTC; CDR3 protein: CASSFAGQGDYGYTF
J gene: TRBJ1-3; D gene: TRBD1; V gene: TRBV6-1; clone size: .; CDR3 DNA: TGTGCCAGCAGTGAAGGGTCTCCGGGACAGGGCTCTGGAAACACCATATATTTT; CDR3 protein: CASSEGSPGQGSGNTIYF
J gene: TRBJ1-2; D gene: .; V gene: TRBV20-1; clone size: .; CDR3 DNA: TGCAGTGCCGCAGGGTTTGGCTACACCTTC; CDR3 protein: CSAAGFGYTF
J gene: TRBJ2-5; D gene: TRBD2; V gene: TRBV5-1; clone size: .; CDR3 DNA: TGCGCCAGCAGCTTCCCCGGCGGGGGATCACAAGAGACCCAGTACTTC; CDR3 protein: CASSFPGGGSQETQYF
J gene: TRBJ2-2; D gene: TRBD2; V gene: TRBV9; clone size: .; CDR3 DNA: TGTGCCAGCAGCAGAGACCCGGGGGGCGGGGAGCTGTTTTTT; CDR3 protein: CASSRDPGGGELFF
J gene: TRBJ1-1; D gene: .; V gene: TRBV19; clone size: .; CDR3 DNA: TGTGCCAGTAGTTTAGACAGAGACATGAACACTGAAGCTTTCTTT; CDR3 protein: CASSLDRDMNTEAFF
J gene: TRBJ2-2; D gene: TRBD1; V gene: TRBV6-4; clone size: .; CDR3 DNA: TGTGCCAGCAGTGAACAGGGGGGCACCGGGGAGCTGTTTTTT; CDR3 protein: CASSEQGGTGELFF
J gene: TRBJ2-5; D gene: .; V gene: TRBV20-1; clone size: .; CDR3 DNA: TGCAGTGCTAGAGATGTCTCCCCCCAGTACTTC; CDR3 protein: CSARDVSPQYF
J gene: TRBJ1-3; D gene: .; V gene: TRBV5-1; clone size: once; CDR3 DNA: TGCGCCAGCAGCTTGGCGCAGGGAGGCTCTGGAAACACCATATATTTT; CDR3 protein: CASSLAQGGSGNTIYF
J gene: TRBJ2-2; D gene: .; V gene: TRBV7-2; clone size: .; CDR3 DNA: TGTGCCAGCAGCTTTAGTACCGGGGAGCTGTTTTTT; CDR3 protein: CASSFSTGELFF
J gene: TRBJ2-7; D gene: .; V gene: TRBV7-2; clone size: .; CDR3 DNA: TGTGCCAGCAGCTTCAGGGGCGAACCCGAGGAGCAGTACTTC; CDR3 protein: CASSFRGEPEEQYF
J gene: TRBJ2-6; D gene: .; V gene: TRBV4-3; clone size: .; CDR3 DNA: TGCGCCAGCAGCCAAGATTTGGGGCAGCCCCGCTCTGGGGCCAACGTCCTGACTTTC; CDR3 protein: CASSQDLGQPRSGANVLTF
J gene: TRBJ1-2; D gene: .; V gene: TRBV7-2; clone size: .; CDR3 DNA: TGTGCCAGCAGCTTAGTAATCGCGTGGGGCTACACCTTC; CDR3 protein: CASSLVIAWGYTF
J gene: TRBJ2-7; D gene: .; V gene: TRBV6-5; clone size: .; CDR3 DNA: TGTGCCAGCAGTTACAATCGAGCTAGCTACGAGCAGTACTTC; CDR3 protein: CASSYNRASYEQYF
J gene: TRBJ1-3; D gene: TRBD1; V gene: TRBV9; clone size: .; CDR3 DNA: TGTGCCAGCAGCGACAGGGGCCCCCCTGGAAACACCATATATTTT; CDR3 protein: CASSDRGPPGNTIYF
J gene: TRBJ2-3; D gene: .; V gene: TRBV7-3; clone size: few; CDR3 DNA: TGTGCCAGCAGCCCTCTGGGGCAGTCCACAGATACGCAGTATTTT; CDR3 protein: CASSPLGQSTDTQYF
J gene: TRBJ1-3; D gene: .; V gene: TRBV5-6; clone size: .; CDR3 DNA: TGTGCCAGCAGCTTGGGGCAGATCTCTGGAAACACCATATATTTT; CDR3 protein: CASSLGQISGNTIYF
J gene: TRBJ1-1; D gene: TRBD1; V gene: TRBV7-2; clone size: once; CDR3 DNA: TGTGCCAGCAGCCTAAACAGGGGTGGCTTGGACACTGAAGCTTTCTTT; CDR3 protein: CASSLNRGGLDTEAFF
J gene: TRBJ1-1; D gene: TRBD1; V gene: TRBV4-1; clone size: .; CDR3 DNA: TGCGCCAGCAGCCAGGGACAGGGCGCGGTGAACACTGAAGCTTTCTTT; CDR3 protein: CASSQGQGAVNTEAFF